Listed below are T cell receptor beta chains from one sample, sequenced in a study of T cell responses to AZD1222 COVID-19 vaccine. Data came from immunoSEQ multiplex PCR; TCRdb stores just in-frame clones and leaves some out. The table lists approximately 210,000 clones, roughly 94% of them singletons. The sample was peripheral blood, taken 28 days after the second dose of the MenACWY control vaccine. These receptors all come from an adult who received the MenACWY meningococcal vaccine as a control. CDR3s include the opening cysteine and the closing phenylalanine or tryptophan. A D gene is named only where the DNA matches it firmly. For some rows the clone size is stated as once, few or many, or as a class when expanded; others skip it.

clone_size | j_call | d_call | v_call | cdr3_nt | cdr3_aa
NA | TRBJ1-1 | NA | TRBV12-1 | TGTGCCAGCAGCCCCCGGACAGGGACATTTATGAACACTGAAGCTTTCTTT | CASSPRTGTFMNTEAFF
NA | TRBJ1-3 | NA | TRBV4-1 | TGCGCCAGCAGCCAAGATGGTCCTTTCTCTGGAAACACCATATATTTT | CASSQDGPFSGNTIYF
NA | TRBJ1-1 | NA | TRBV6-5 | TGTGCCAGCAGTTGGGAGGGGAGAGGTGAAGCTTTCTTT | CASSWEGRGEAFF
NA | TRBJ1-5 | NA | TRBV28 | TGTGCCAGCAGTTCTCCACTCATAAATCAGCCCCAGCATTTT | CASSSPLINQPQHF
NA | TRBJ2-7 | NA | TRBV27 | TGTGCCAGCAGTTTATTAGGGACGGACAGCTACGAGCAGTACTTC | CASSLLGTDSYEQYF
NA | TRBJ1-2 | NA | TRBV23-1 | TGCGCCAGCAGTCCCCCAACGAAAGGGGGTGGCTACACCTTC | CASSPPTKGGGYTF
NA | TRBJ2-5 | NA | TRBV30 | TGTGCCTGGAGAGTCAACCCAGGGGCGCAAGAGACCCAGTACTTC | CAWRVNPGAQETQYF
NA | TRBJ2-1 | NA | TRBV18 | TGTGCCAGCTCACCAGCCCAGCGGGCTAGCTCCTACAATGAGCAGTTCTTC | CASSPAQRASSYNEQFF
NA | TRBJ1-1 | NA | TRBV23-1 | TGCGCCAGCAGTCTGCGGGGGAACACTGAAGCTTTCTTT | CASSLRGNTEAFF
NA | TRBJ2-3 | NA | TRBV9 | TGTGCCAGCAGCGAGGGGGCAGATACGCAGTATTTT | CASSEGADTQYF
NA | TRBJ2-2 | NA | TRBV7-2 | TGTGCCAGCAGCTCACGCCTAAACACCGGGGAGCTGTTTTTT | CASSSRLNTGELFF
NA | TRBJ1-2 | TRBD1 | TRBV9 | TGTGCCAGCAGCGTATCCCGACAGGGAGGTGGCTACACCTTC | CASSVSRQGGGYTF
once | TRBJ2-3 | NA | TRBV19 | TGTGCCAGTAGTAGCTACAGGGACTACTCCACAGATACGCAGTATTTT | CASSSYRDYSTDTQYF
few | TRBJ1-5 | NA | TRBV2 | TGTGCCAGCAAAGACACTGGCAATCAGCCCCAGCATTTT | CASKDTGNQPQHF
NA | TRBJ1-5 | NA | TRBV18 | TGTGCCAGCTCACCAAGCAGCAATCAGCCCCAGCATTTT | CASSPSSNQPQHF
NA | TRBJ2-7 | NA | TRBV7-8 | TGTGCCAGCAGCTTAATCGAAGCCGAGCAGTACTTC | CASSLIEAEQYF
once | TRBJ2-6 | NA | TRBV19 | TGTGCCAGTAGTATAGCCTTCGGGGCCAACGTCCTGACTTTC | CASSIAFGANVLTF
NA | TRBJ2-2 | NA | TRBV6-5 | TGTGCCAGCAGTCTTTATCCCGGGGAGCTGTTTTTT | CASSLYPGELFF
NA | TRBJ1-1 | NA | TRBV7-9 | TGTGCCAGCAGCTTAAGGGCAGGGCACACTGAAGCTTTCTTT | CASSLRAGHTEAFF
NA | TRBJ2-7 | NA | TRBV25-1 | TGTGCCAGCAGTCTAACAGGGTGGGGCTCCTACGAGCAGTACTTC | CASSLTGWGSYEQYF